This T cell receptor (beta chain) was observed in a study of T-cell memory formation after mild COVID-19. From the 5' RACE reads, TCRdb called clonotypes with MiXCR, one entry per CDR3 protein. The sample contains approximately 290,000 distinct CDR3 sequences, roughly 19% of which appear only once. This clonotype appeared a few times. Material for sequencing was PBMCs or a T cell subset sorted from them (not recorded which). This receptor was obtained from a man between 18 and 29 years old who had mild COVID-19 (a few samples of this study predate the infection). Cell type and time point are not known.

The CDR3 protein is CASSLRPLPDTQYF. In nucleotides, the CDR3 is TGTGCCAGCAGCTTACGCCCCCTCCCGGATACGCAGTATTTT. The rearrangement uses TRBV7-2 and TRBJ2-3, with unresolved D. The CDR3 is made up of 14 amino acids. V was pared by 2 bases and J by 6 bases, with 12 bases between. The germline gives CDR1 SGHTA, CDR2 FQGNSA.